This T cell receptor (beta chain) is from a study of blood T cell repertoires in COVID-19. Study as a whole: The samples span acute and convalescent COVID-19 from the United States, Italy and Spain. The analysed material was cDNA or gDNA that came from T cells, B-cell-depleted T cells, or PBMCs.

As originally analysed: Scientists estimated how many nucleated cells there were by amplifying reference gene primers. Sequencing used immunoSEQ multiplex PCR; TCRdb keeps in-frame clones, though not all of them. V and J calls and clone size are those listed in that table; D and trimming were worked out from the DNA. The repertoire includes about 160,000 clones, 85% of them detected once, and 2.5% to 4% sits in the top ten. CDR3 length equals 17 residues. Per the germline V gene, CDR1 is KGHSH and CDR2 is LQKENI. V gave up 0 bases and J gave up 2 bases; unmatched junction bases: 5. The source is a human donor with acute or convalescent COVID-19. The donor label of this sample is uncertain. What was sequenced was peripheral blood. The chain links TRBV18 to TRBJ2-1, with 9 bases identical to TRBD2. CDR3 bases: TGTGCCAGCTCACCACCGTTAGCGGGGGTGACCTACAATGAGCAGTTCTTC. The encoded protein is CASSPPLAGVTYNEQFF.